These T cell receptor beta chains were read from a single sample in a study of CD8+CD57+ T cells in acquired aplastic anemia. MiXCR was run by TCRdb on the reads, yielding one entry per CDR3 protein. The repertoire has more than 150,000 distinct CDR3 sequences, about half of them found once; the top ten carry under 3%. The sample comprised sorted CD4+, CD8+, or CD8+CD57+ T cells (not recorded which) from PBMCs. Every receptor here comes from a human donor in good health. Both conserved end residues are part of each CDR3. D genes are given only for firm matches. Not every row has a clone size; where given, it reads once, few, many or a size class.

V gene	clone size	D gene	J gene	CDR3 DNA	CDR3 protein
TRBV19	.	TRBD1	TRBJ1-2	TGTGCCAGTAGTGGGACAGGGCTGGGTGGCTACACCTTC	CASSGTGLGGYTF
TRBV7-2	once	.	TRBJ2-7	TGTGCCAGCAGCTCCCGGGGAGGGGGTTACTACGAGCAGTACTTC	CASSSRGGGYYEQYF
TRBV4-3	.	.	TRBJ1-6	TGCGCCAGCAGCCTGGACAATAATTCACCCCTCCACTTT	CASSLDNNSPLHF
TRBV7-6	many	TRBD2	TRBJ2-3	TGTGCCAGCAGCCCCGGGACTAGAGTGGATACGCAGTATTTT	CASSPGTRVDTQYF
TRBV10-3	many	TRBD2	TRBJ2-3	TGTGCCACCCACGATTCTAGCGGGAGGAGCACAGATACGCAGTATTTT	CATHDSSGRSTDTQYF
TRBV5-8	many	.	TRBJ1-5	TGTGCCAGCAGCTTTGGGGCGAGGCAGCCCCAGCATTTT	CASSFGARQPQHF
TRBV25-1	.	.	TRBJ1-1	TGTGCCAGCACCAAGAAAGACGGGGCGAAGGTCTCTGAAGCTTTCTTT	CASTKKDGAKVSEAFF
TRBV20-1	many	.	TRBJ2-1	TGCAGTGCTAGAGACGGGACACGGGGTCGTGGTGAGCAGCTCTTC	CSARDGTRGRGEQLF
TRBV10-2	few	TRBD1	TRBJ1-6	TGCGCCAGCAGTGAAGGGGGCAGGGTTGCTTCACCCCTCCACTTT	CASSEGGRVASPLHF
TRBV12-3/TRBV12-4	.	.	TRBJ1-2	TGTGCCAGCAGCCCTTCGGTAGGTGGCTACACCTTC	CASSPSVGGYTF
TRBV30	once	.	TRBJ1-1	TGTGCCTGGAGCGCACGCAGGGGTGCGAACACTGAAGCTTTCTTT	CAWSARRGANTEAFF
TRBV11-3	.	TRBD2	TRBJ2-7	TGTGCCAGCAGCAAGCGGGGGGGCGAGCAGTACTTC	CASSKRGGEQYF
TRBV29-1	few	TRBD1	TRBJ1-2	TGCAGCGTTGAGGACAGGGAGAACTATGGCTACACCTTC	CSVEDRENYGYTF
TRBV6-1	few	TRBD1	TRBJ1-1	TGTGCCAGCAGTGAAGCGCTTGGGGACAGGAACACTGAAGCTTTCTTT	CASSEALGDRNTEAFF
TRBV4-2	few	.	TRBJ2-3	TGTGCCAGCAGCCAAGATGATAAGCGCCCCAGGACAGATACGCAGTATTTT	CASSQDDKRPRTDTQYF
TRBV12-3/TRBV12-4	many	.	TRBJ2-6	TGTGCCAGCACCACACTTCGGGGGCCCTCTGGGGCCAACGTCCTGACTTTC	CASTTLRGPSGANVLTF
TRBV7-9	.	.	TRBJ2-1	TGTGCCAGCAGCTTCCTCCCCAATGAGCAGTTCTTC	CASSFLPNEQFF
TRBV4-2	few	TRBD2	TRBJ2-1	TGTGCCAGCAGCCAGACGTCTAGCGGGATCCCTGAGCAGTTCTTC	CASSQTSSGIPEQFF
TRBV7-6	.	TRBD1	TRBJ1-1	TGTGCCAGCAGCCGGACAGGGCCTCACACTGAAGCTTTCTTT	CASSRTGPHTEAFF
TRBV24-1	many	.	TRBJ2-2	TGTGCCACCAGTGATCCCGCGGGACCGAACACCGGGGAGCTGTTTTTT	CATSDPAGPNTGELFF
TRBV7-9	.	TRBD1	TRBJ1-1	TGTGCCAGCAGCTTACACAGGGGGGATGAAGCTTTCTTT	CASSLHRGDEAFF
TRBV2	.	TRBD2	TRBJ2-1	TGTGCCAGCAGTGCACTCTCCGGGACTAGCGGGAGGGGGGCATCCAATGAGCAGTTCTTC	CASSALSGTSGRGASNEQFF
TRBV10-2	.	.	TRBJ2-1	TGCGCCAGCAGTGAGTTTGGGGGGTCCTACAATGAGCAGTTCTTC	CASSEFGGSYNEQFF
TRBV10-1	.	TRBD2	TRBJ2-7	TGCGCCACAACAGCGGGAGAGGGGTACGAGCAGTACTTC	CATTAGEGYEQYF
TRBV10-3	few	.	TRBJ2-5	TGTGCCATCAGTGAGGTGTCTGCCGAAGAGACCCAGTACTTC	CAISEVSAEETQYF
TRBV29-1	.	TRBD1	TRBJ1-1	TGCAGCGTGTCCTCCACACAGGGGCGGACTGAAGCTTTCTTT	CSVSSTQGRTEAFF
TRBV5-1	few	TRBD1	TRBJ2-4	TGCGCCAGCAGCTTGGAGGGACAGGGAAAAAACATTCAGTACTTC	CASSLEGQGKNIQYF
TRBV24-1	few	TRBD2	TRBJ2-1	TGTGCCACCAGACTAGCGGGAGCTGGCAATGAGCAGTTCTTC	CATRLAGAGNEQFF
TRBV27	.	TRBD2	TRBJ2-7	TGTGCCAGCAGTTCGTTCCTAGCGGGAGAGAAGAAGCAGTACTTC	CASSSFLAGEKKQYF
TRBV24-1	.	TRBD1	TRBJ2-5	TGTGCCACCAGTGATAGAGTAGGACAGGCAGAGACCCAGTACTTC	CATSDRVGQAETQYF
TRBV9	many	TRBD1	TRBJ2-5	TGTGCCAGCAGCGCGTCGGGACAGGAAAAGACCCAGTACTTC	CASSASGQEKTQYF
TRBV20-1	few	TRBD1	TRBJ1-6	TGCAGTGCTAGGGCGATGGGGACAGGGGATTCACCCCTCCACTTT	CSARAMGTGDSPLHF
TRBV7-8	.	.	TRBJ1-5	TGTGCCACCGACAAGATTAGCAATCAGCCCCAGCATTTT	CATDKISNQPQHF
TRBV11-1	many	.	TRBJ2-7	TGTGCCAGCAGCTTAAGGACGGCGGGCTACGAGCAGTACTTC	CASSLRTAGYEQYF
TRBV3-1	few	TRBD2	TRBJ2-3	TGTGCCAGCAGCCAAATCGCACCGGGGACTACTAGCACAGATACGCAGTATTTT	CASSQIAPGTTSTDTQYF
TRBV5-4	.	TRBD2	TRBJ2-7	TGTGCCAGCAGCCCCGGGAGCGGGAGTACCTACGAGCAGTACTTC	CASSPGSGSTYEQYF
TRBV12-3/TRBV12-4	few	TRBD1	TRBJ2-2	TGTGCCAGCAGACCTAGACAGGGGGATAAGACCGGGGAGCTGTTTTTT	CASRPRQGDKTGELFF
TRBV19	once	TRBD1	TRBJ2-5	TGTGCCAGTAGTATAGGGACAGGGGTTGAAGAGACCCAGTACTTC	CASSIGTGVEETQYF
TRBV20-1	many	.	TRBJ2-1	TGCAGTGCTAGTATTCTAGGCTCCTACAATGAGCAGTTCTTC	CSASILGSYNEQFF